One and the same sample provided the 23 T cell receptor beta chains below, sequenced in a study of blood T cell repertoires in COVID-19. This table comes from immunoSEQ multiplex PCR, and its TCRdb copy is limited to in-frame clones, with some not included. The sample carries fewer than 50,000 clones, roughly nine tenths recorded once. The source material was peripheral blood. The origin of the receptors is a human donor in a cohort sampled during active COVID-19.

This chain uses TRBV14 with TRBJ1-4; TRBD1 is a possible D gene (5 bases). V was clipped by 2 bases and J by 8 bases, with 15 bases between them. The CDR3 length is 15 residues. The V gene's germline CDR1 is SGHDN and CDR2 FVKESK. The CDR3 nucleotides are TGTGCCAGCAGCCAAACAGGCCAACCCAGAGAAAAACTGTTTTTT. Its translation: CASSQTGQPREKLFF.

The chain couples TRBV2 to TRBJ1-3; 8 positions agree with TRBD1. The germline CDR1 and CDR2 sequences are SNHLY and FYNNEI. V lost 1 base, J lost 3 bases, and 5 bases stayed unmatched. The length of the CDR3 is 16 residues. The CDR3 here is CASSEGAGGNGNTIYF. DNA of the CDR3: TGTGCCAGCAGTGAAGGGGCAGGGGGCAATGGAAACACCATATATTTT.

CDR3 bases: TGTGCCAGTAGTGAAAGGGGACAGGGTAACTACGAGCAGTACTTC. Protein sequence: CASSERGQGNYEQYF. This chain links TRBV19 with TRBJ2-7, with 9 positions matching TRBD1. Germline V gene data show CDR1 as LNHDA and CDR2 as SQIVND (reference sequence). The CDR3 spans 15 residues. J lost 3 bases, V lost 5 bases, and 8 bases had no gene match.

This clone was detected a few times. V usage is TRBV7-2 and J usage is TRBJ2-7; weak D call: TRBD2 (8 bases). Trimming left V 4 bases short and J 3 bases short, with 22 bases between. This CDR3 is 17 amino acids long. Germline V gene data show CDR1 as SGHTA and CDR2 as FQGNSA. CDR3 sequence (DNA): TGTGCCAGCAGCTCTTCAGGGGGAAGCGGGAGTCTCTACGAGCAGTACTTC. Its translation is CASSSSGGSGSLYEQYF.

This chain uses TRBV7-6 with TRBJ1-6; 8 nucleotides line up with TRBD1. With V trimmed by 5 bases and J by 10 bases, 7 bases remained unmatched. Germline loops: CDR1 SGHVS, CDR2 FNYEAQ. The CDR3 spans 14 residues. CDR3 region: CASSRDRDRSPLHF. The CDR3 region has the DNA TGTGCCAGCAGCCGAGATAGGGACAGGTCACCCCTCCACTTT.

DNA of the CDR3: TGCGCCAGCAGCTTGGAAGCGGGAGAGGTAGATACGCAGTATTTT. Amino acids: CASSLEAGEVDTQYF. This chain links TRBV5-1 with TRBJ2-3, with 8 bases aligning to TRBD2. V shed 0 bases and J 5 bases; nucleotides not matched to a gene: 5. The germline V gene has CDR1 SGHRS and CDR2 YFSETQ. CDR3 size: 15 residues.

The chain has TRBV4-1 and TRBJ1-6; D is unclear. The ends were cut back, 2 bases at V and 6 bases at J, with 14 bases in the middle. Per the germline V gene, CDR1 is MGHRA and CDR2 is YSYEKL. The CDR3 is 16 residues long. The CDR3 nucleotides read TGCGCCAGCAGCCAACATAGCGGGGTTGGTAATTCACCCCTCCACTTT. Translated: CASSQHSGVGNSPLHF.

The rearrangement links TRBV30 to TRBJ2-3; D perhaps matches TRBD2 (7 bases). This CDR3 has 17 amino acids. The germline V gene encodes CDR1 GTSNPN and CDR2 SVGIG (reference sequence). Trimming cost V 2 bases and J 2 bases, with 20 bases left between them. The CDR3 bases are TGTGCCTGGAGTAAAGCGGGACATGCACAGGTCACAGATACGCAGTATTTT. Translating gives CAWSKAGHAQVTDTQYF.

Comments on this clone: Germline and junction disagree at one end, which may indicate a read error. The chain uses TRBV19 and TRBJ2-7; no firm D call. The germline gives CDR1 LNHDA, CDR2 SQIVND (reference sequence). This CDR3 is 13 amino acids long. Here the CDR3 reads CANSQEGTYEQYF. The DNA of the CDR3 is TGTGCCAATAGTCAGGAAGGAACCTACGAGCAGTACTTC.

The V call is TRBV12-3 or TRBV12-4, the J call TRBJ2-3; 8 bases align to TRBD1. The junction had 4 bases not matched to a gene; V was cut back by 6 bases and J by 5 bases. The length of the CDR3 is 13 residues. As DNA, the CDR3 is TGTGCCAGCAGCCTCGGACAGGGAGATACGCAGTATTTT. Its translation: CASSLGQGDTQYF.

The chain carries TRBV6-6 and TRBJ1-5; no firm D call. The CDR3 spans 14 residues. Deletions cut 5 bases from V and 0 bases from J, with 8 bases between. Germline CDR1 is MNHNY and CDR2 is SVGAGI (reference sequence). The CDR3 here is CASSQTVSNQPQHF. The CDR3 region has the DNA TGTGCCAGCAGTCAAACAGTTAGCAATCAGCCCCAGCATTTT.

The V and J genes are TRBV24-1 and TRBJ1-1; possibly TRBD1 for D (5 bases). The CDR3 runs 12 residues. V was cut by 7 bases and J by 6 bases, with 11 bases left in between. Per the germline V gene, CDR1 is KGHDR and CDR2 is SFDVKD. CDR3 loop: CATSPGGPEAFF. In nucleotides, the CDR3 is TGTGCCACCAGCCCCGGGGGACCTGAAGCTTTCTTT.

CDR3 sequence reads: CASMEGVGTEAFF. Here the CDR3 DNA reads TGTGCCAGTATGGAGGGAGTCGGCACTGAAGCTTTCTTT. The rearrangement uses TRBV19 and TRBJ1-1; D is uncertain. V lost 7 bases and J 4 bases, leaving 13 bases between the germline ends. There are 13 residues in the CDR3. In germline, CDR1 is LNHDA, CDR2 SQIVND (reference sequence).

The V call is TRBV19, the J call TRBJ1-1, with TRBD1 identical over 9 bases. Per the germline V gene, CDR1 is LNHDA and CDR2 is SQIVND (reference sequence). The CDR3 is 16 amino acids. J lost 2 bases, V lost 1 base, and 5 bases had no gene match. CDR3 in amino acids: CASSIGRDRANTEAFF. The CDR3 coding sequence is TGTGCCAGTAGTATAGGTCGGGACAGGGCCAACACTGAAGCTTTCTTT. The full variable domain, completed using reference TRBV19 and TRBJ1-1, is DGGITQSPKYLFRKEGQNVTLSCEQNLNHDAMYWYRQDPGQGLRLIYYSQIVNDFQKGDIAEGYSVSREKKESFPLTVTSAQKNPTAFYLCASSIGRDRANTEAFFGQGTRLTVV.

CDR3 bases: TGTGCCAGTAGTAGGGGACAGGGGCATACACCCAATCAGCCCCAGCATTTT. It yields the protein CASSRGQGHTPNQPQHF. The gene calls are TRBV19 and TRBJ1-5; TRBD1 agrees at 10 bases. V lost 4 bases to trimming and J lost 3 bases; unmatched junction nucleotides: 9. This CDR3 is 17 amino acids long. Germline-derived CDR1 and CDR2 are LNHDA and SQIVND (reference sequence).

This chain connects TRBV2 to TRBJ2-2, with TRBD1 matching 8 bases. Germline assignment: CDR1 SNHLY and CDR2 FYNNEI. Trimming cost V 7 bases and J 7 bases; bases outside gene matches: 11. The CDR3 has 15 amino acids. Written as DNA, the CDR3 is TGTGCCAGCACAGGACAGGGTATATTGGGCGGGGAGCTGTTTTTT. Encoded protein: CASTGQGILGGELFF.

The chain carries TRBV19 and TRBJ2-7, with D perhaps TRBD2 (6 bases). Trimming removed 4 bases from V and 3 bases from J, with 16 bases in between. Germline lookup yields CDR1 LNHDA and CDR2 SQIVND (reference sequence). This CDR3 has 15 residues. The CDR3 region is CASSTPRRGNYEQYV. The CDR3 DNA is TGTGCCAGTAGTACTCCCCGGAGGGGCAACTACGAGCAGTACGTC.

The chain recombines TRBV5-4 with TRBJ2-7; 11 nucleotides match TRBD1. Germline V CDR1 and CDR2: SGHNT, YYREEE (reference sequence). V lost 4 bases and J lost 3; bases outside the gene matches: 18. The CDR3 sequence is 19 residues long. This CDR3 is CASSPGRGQGARAYYEQYV. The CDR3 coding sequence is TGTGCCAGCAGCCCAGGTAGAGGACAGGGGGCGCGGGCGTACTACGAGCAGTACGTC.

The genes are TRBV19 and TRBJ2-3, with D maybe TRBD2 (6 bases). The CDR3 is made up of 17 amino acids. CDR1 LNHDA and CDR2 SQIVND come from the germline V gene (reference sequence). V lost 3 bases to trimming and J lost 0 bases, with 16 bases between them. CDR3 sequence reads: CASSIPGPAGSTDTQYF. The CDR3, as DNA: TGTGCCAGTAGTATCCCCGGACCAGCGGGTAGCACAGATACGCAGTATTTT.

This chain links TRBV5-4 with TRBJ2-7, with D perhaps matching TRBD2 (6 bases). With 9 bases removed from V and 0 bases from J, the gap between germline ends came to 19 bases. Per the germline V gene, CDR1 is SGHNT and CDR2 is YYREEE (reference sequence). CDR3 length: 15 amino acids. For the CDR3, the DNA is TGTGCCAACGAAGGGCCGGGACTCCGCTCCTACGAGCAGTACGTC. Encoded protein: CANEGPGLRSYEQYV.

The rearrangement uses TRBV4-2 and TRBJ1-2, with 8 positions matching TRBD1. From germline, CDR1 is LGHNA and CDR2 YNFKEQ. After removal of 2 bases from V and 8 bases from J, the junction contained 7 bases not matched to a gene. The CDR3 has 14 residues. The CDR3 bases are TGTGCCAGCAGCCAATTAGGACAGGGAGGAGGCTACACCTTC. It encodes CASSQLGQGGGYTF.

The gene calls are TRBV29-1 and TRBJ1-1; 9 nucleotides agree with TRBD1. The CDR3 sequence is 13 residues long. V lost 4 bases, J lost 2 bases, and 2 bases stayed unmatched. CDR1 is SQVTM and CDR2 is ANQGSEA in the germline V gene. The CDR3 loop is CSVGQGGNTEAFF. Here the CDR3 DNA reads TGCAGCGTTGGACAGGGGGGAAACACTGAAGCTTTCTTT.

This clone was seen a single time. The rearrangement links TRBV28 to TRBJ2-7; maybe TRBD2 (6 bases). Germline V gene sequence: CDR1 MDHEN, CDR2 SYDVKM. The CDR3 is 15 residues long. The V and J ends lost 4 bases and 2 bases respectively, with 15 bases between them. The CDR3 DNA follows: TGTGCCAGCAGTTCCTCGGGGGAATACACCTACGAGCAGTACTTC. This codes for CASSSSGEYTYEQYF.